This paragraph covers one TCR beta chain sequence. The CDR3 sequence is 15 residues long. Trimming took off 4 bases at V and 2 bases at J, with 16 bases between the two ends. Germline V CDR1 and CDR2: SGDLS, YYNGEE. The sample belongs to a study of radiation and T cells in renal cell carcinoma. Time point indicated: blood 4 weeks post-SBRT, at nephrectomy. Treatment: 15 Gy SBRT to primary tumor, nephrectomy 4 weeks later. Nephrectomy followed 15 Gy stereotactic body radiation by 4 weeks. Using immunoSEQ multiplex PCR, the repertoire was profiled, and TCRdb retains in-frame clones only, with some absent. Of about 73,000 clones in the sample, less than 85% are singletons; the top ten hold approximately 2.4%.

Sequenced material: blood, taken from a patient whose treatment included radiotherapy and nephrectomy. This rearrangement joins TRBV9 to TRBJ2-7, with no clear D. The source of this sequence is a woman in her fifties or sixties with renal cell carcinoma. For the CDR3, the DNA is TGTGCCAGCAGCCACGGGCTGAATCCCCCCTACGAGCAGTACTTC. Its protein is CASSHGLNPPYEQYF.